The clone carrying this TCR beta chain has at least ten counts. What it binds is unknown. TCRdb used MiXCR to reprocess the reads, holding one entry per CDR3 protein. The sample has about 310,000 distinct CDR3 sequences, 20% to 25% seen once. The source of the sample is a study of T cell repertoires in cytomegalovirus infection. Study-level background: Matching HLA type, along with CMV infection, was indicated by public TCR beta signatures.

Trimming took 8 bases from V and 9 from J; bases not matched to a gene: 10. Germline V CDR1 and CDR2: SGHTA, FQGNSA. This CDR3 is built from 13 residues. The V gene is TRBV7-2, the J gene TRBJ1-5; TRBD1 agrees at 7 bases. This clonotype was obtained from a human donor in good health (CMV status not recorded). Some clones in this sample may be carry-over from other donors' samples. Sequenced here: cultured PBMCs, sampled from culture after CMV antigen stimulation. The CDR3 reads CASVSQQGGPQHF. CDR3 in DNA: TGTGCCAGCGTGTCCCAGCAGGGGGGGCCCCAGCATTTT.